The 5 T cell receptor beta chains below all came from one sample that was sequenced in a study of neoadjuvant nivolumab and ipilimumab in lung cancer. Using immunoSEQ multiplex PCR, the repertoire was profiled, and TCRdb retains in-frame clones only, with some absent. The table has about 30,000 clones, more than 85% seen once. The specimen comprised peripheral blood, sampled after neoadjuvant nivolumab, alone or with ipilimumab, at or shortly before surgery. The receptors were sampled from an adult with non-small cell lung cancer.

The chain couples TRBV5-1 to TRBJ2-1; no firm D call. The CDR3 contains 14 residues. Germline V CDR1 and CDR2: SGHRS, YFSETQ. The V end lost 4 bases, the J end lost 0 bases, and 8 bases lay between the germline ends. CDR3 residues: CASSSSISYNEQFF. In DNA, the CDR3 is TGCGCCAGCAGCAGCAGCATCTCCTACAATGAGCAGTTCTTC.

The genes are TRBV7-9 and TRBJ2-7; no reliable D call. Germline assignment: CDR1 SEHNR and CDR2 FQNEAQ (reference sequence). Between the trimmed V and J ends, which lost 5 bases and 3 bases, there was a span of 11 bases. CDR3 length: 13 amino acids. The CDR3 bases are TGTGCCAGCAGCAAAGACACACGCTACGAGCAGTACTTC. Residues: CASSKDTRYEQYF.

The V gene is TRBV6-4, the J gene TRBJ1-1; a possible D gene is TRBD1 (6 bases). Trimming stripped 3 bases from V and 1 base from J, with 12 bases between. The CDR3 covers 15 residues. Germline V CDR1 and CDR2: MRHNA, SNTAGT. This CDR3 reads CASSETAGANTEAFF. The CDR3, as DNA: TGTGCCAGCAGTGAGACGGCAGGGGCGAACACTGAAGCTTTCTTT.

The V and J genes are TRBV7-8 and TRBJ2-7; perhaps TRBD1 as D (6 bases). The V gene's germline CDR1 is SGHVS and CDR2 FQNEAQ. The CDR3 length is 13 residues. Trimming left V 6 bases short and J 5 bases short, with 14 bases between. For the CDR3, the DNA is TGTGCCAGCAGGCATACAGGGTCCCACGAGCAGTACTTC. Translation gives CASRHTGSHEQYF.

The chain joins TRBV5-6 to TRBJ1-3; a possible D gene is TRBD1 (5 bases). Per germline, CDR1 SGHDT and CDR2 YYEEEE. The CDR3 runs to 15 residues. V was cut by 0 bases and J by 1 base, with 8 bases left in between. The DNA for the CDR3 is TGTGCCAGCAGCTTGGCGGCAGGGTCTGGAAACACCATATATTTT. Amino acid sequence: CASSLAAGSGNTIYF.